The clone carrying this TCR beta chain was detected once. The germline V gene has CDR1 SNHLY and CDR2 FYNNEI. The CDR3 has 15 amino acids. The V and J ends lost 5 bases and 4 bases, in that order; junction bases with no gene match: 8. Time point in this sample: pretreatment peripheral blood. Each PCR reaction had synthetic TCR analog templates spiked into it. Some clones are missing from TCRdb's copy, which holds only in-frame ones; the method was immunoSEQ multiplex PCR. The top ten hold more than 1.5% of the sample, which has tens of thousands of clones, 80% to 85% seen once. This entry comes from a study of PD-L1 blockade in urothelial cancer. Study-level background: Male sex and bladder-origin urothelial cancer characterized about 90% of the 29 patients. The researchers analyzed blood 3 weeks (second dose) and 6 weeks after treatment start.

The TCR was taken from a man aged 45-65 years with urothelial cancer. The chain has TRBV2 and TRBJ2-7; 10 bases are a match to TRBD1. Specimen: PBMCs, collected around atezolizumab (anti-PD-L1) treatment. DNA for the CDR3: TGTGCCAGCAGTTGGGGGAGGACAGGGGGGTACGAGCAGTACTTC. It specifies CASSWGRTGGYEQYF.